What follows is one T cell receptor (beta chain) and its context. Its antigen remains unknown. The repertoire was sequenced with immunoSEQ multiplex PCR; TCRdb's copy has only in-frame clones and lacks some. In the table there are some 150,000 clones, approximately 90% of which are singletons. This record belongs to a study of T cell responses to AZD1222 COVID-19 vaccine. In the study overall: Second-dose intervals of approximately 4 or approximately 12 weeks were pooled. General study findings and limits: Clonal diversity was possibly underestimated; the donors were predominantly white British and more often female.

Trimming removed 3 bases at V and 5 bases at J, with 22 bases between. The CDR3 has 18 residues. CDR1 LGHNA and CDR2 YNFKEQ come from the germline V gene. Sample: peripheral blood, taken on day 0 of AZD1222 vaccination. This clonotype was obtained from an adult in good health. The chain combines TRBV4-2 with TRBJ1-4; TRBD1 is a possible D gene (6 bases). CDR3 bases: TGTGCCAGCAGCCAGGCCGCTTTTGGAGGGGGGCGCAATGAAAAACTGTTTTTT. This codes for CASSQAAFGGGRNEKLFF.